This T cell receptor beta chain was identified in a study of blood T cell repertoires in COVID-19. The germline V and J ends were trimmed by 5 bases and 6 bases, with 17 bases remaining between them. The CDR3 length is 14 residues. Germline V gene sequence: CDR1 LNHDA, CDR2 SQIVND (reference sequence). The protocol was immunoSEQ multiplex PCR, while the TCRdb copy is restricted to in-frame clones and leaves out a portion. There are 90,000 to 150,000 clones in the sample; roughly four fifths occur only once, and roughly 7.9% lies in the top ten. This clonotype was obtained from a human donor in a cohort sampled during active COVID-19. This chain joins TRBV19 and TRBJ2-7; D remains ambiguous. Material: peripheral blood. The CDR3 reads CASSPQTLLSEQYF. The CDR3 nucleotides are TGTGCCAGTAGTCCCCAGACTCTCCTCTCCGAGCAGTACTTC.